Shown below are 32 T cell receptor beta chains from a single sample sequenced in a study of CD8 T cells in ankylosing spondylitis. TCRdb re-derived calls from the 5' RACE reads in MiXCR, one entry per CDR3 protein. The sample holds 39,000 or so distinct CDR3 sequences, 3% seen once. Sequencing was done on a sample of blood, either unsorted or a sorted T cell fraction (not recorded which). These receptors all stem from a male donor with ankylosing spondylitis or in good health (not recorded which).

This clonotype was seen many times. The V call is TRBV9, the J call TRBJ2-1, with 7 nucleotides matching TRBD2. Looked up from germline, CDR1 is SGDLS and CDR2 is YYNGEE. The CDR3 has 15 residues. Germline trimming cut 0 bases from V and 6 bases from J; bases unmatched to any gene: 6. In DNA, the CDR3 is TGTGCCAGCAGCGTAGTAGCGGGTTATGGCAATGAGCAGTTCTTC. Translation: CASSVVAGYGNEQFF. Combining the CDR3 with reference TRBV9 and TRBJ2-1 gives the whole variable domain DSGVTQTPKHLITATGQRVTLRCSPRSGDLSVYWYQQSLDQGLQFLIQYYNGEERAKGNILERFSAQQFPDLHSELNLSSLELGDSALYFCASSVVAGYGNEQFFGPGTRLTVL.

In this sample, this clonotype turned up many times. J is TRBJ2-3 and V is TRBV9; perhaps D is TRBD1 or TRBD2 (6 bases each). The CDR3 length is 13 residues. V lost 7 bases and J 5 bases, leaving 14 bases between the germline ends. Germline V gene data show CDR1 as SGDLS and CDR2 as YYNGEE. The DNA for the CDR3 is TGTGCCAGCGGGGGGCGGTTACAAGATACGCAGTATTTT. Protein product: CASGGRLQDTQYF. Variable domain in full (rest from reference TRBV9 and TRBJ2-3): DSGVTQTPKHLITATGQRVTLRCSPRSGDLSVYWYQQSLDQGLQFLIQYYNGEERAKGNILERFSAQQFPDLHSELNLSSLELGDSALYFCASGGRLQDTQYFGPGTRLTVL.

This clonotype was seen repeatedly, ten times or more. The chain carries TRBV9 and TRBJ1-1, with D perhaps matching TRBD1 (5 bases). Per germline, CDR1 SGDLS and CDR2 YYNGEE. The CDR3 contains 15 residues. V gave up 4 bases and J gave up 7 bases, with 20 bases separating them. DNA for the CDR3: TGTGCCAGCAGCCCTGGGGGAGGGGTCGTGTTTGAAGCTTTCTTT. Its translation is CASSPGGGVVFEAFF.

This clonotype was seen at least ten times. The chain combines TRBV9 with TRBJ1-5; the D gene is possibly TRBD1 (5 bases). The V end was cut by 0 bases, the J end by 4 bases, with 8 bases between. Germline CDR1 and CDR2: SGDLS and YYNGEE. The CDR3 consists of 14 residues. Here the CDR3 DNA reads TGTGCCAGCAGCGTAGACGGGGGAAATCAGCCCCAGCATTTT. Protein sequence: CASSVDGGNQPQHF.

This clonotype has ten or more counts. The chain links TRBV21-1 to TRBJ2-7; the DNA was not compared with TRBD1, the D call given in the table. TRBV21-1 is recorded as a pseudogene. This CDR3 spans 15 amino acids. In DNA form, the CDR3 reads TGTGCCAGCAGCCCACAAGGGGGCCAAATGGACGAGCAGTACGTC. This codes for CASSPQGGQMDEQYV.

In its sample, this clonotype was seen many times. This rearrangement joins TRBV10-1 to TRBJ1-5; 11 bases align to TRBD1. Per germline, CDR1 WNHNN and CDR2 SYGVQD (reference sequence). CDR3 length: 17 residues. V gave up 6 bases and J gave up 1 base; unmatched junction bases: 8. DNA of the CDR3: TGCGCCAGCAGCCTCGGACAGGGGGCAAGAAGCAATCAGCCCCAGCATTTT. Encoded protein: CASSLGQGARSNQPQHF.

This clonotype was detected many times. This rearrangement joins TRBV9 to TRBJ2-3, with D possibly matching TRBD2 (5 bases). Germline V CDR1 and CDR2: SGDLS, YYNGEE. V was clipped by 3 bases and J by 6 bases, with 17 bases between them. This CDR3 has 15 residues. The CDR3 loop reads CASSESATTMDTQYF. For the CDR3, the DNA is TGTGCCAGCAGCGAGAGTGCGACGACTATGGATACGCAGTATTTT.

This clonotype was counted ten times or more. The chain combines TRBV9 with TRBJ2-2; D not resolved. Trimming cost V 4 bases and J 3 bases, with 4 bases left between them. This CDR3 is 12 amino acids long. Germline V gene data show CDR1 as SGDLS and CDR2 as YYNGEE. Here the CDR3 reads CASSPHTGELFF. As DNA, the CDR3 is TGTGCCAGCAGCCCCCACACCGGGGAGCTGTTTTTT.

This clonotype was detected a few times. V is TRBV9 and J is TRBJ2-3; possibly TRBD1 for D (6 bases). V dropped 0 bases and J dropped 3 bases, with 11 bases sitting between them. CDR3 length equals 15 residues. The germline V gene has CDR1 SGDLS and CDR2 YYNGEE. The CDR3: CASSVGQGITDTQYF. The CDR3 DNA follows: TGTGCCAGCAGCGTAGGGCAGGGGATAACAGATACGCAGTATTTT.

This clonotype has a handful of counts. The V call is TRBV9, the J call TRBJ2-6, with TRBD1 matching over 8 bases. CDR3 size: 17 residues. Germline CDR1 SGDLS, CDR2 YYNGEE. V shed 3 bases and J 2 bases; nucleotides not matched to a gene: 7. The CDR3 is CASSAQGALPGANVLTF. In nucleotides, the CDR3 is TGTGCCAGCAGCGCTCAGGGGGCGCTCCCTGGGGCCAACGTCCTGACTTTC.

This clonotype was seen many times. The chain links TRBV9 to TRBJ2-3; 7 positions agree with TRBD2. The CDR3 is 16 amino acids. The germline gives CDR1 SGDLS, CDR2 YYNGEE. The V segment lost 1 base and the J segment 3 bases; nucleotides outside the gene matches: 8. The DNA for the CDR3 is TGTGCCAGCAGCGTACGGGCGGGAGTGGGTACAGATACGCAGTATTTT. This sequence encodes CASSVRAGVGTDTQYF.

The sample holds many counts of this clonotype. The chain recombines TRBV9 with TRBJ1-2; TRBD1 matches 7 bases. CDR3 length equals 14 residues. Per the germline V gene, CDR1 is SGDLS and CDR2 is YYNGEE. V dropped 0 bases and J dropped 4; count of bases not matched to a gene: 3. The CDR3 DNA reads as TGTGCCAGCAGCGTAGGCTGGGACAGCTATGGCTACACCTTC. It yields the protein CASSVGWDSYGYTF.

This clonotype was recorded many times. V is TRBV9 and J is TRBJ2-3; D might be TRBD1 or TRBD2, each matching 5 bases. CDR3 length equals 13 residues. V lost 2 bases and J 2 bases, leaving 6 bases between the germline ends. Germline lookup yields CDR1 SGDLS and CDR2 YYNGEE. This CDR3 is CASSVGDTDTQYF. In DNA form, the CDR3 reads TGTGCCAGCAGCGTGGGGGACACAGATACGCAGTATTTT. Filled out from reference TRBV9 and TRBJ2-3, the complete variable domain reads DSGVTQTPKHLITATGQRVTLRCSPRSGDLSVYWYQQSLDQGLQFLIQYYNGEERAKGNILERFSAQQFPDLHSELNLSSLELGDSALYFCASSVGDTDTQYFGPGTRLTVL.

This clonotype was detected many times. V usage is TRBV21-1 and J usage is TRBJ2-7; TRBD2, the table's D call, lacks a check against the DNA. TRBV21-1 has pseudogene status. The length of the CDR3 is 17 residues. CDR3 sequence reads: CASSKGAGAPNGYEQYV. In nucleotides, the CDR3 is TGTGCCAGCAGCAAAGGAGCGGGAGCCCCTAATGGGTACGAGCAGTACGTC.

This clonotype was picked up many times. The rearrangement uses TRBV9 and TRBJ2-1; TRBD2 matches 7 bases. The CDR3 runs 16 residues. CDR1 and CDR2 (germline): SGDLS, YYNGEE. Unmatched junction bases numbered 9, after V lost 0 bases and J lost 6 bases. CDR3 bases: TGTGCCAGCAGCGTAGCTCCCAGCGGGGTAACCAATGAGCAGTTCTTC. Translating it yields CASSVAPSGVTNEQFF.

By frequency in the sample, this clonotype is medium-sized. The chain is built from TRBV25-1 and TRBJ2-7; 9 positions match TRBD1. CDR1 MGHDK and CDR2 SYGVNS come from the germline V gene. V lost 4 bases to trimming and J lost 6 bases; unmatched junction nucleotides: 10. There are 15 residues in the CDR3. The CDR3 DNA reads as TGTGCCAGCAGTGTTTCTGAGGACAGGGGACCCGAGCAGTACGTC. This translates into CASSVSEDRGPEQYV.

In its sample, this clonotype was seen a few times. The chain joins TRBV9 to TRBJ2-1, with TRBD2 identical over 15 bases. CDR1 and CDR2 (germline): SGDLS, YYNGEE. This CDR3 spans 19 amino acids. V was pared by 0 bases and J by 8 bases, with 12 bases of the junction left unmatched. The CDR3 DNA sequence: TGTGCCAGCAGCGTAGCTACCCGAAAAGGACTAGCGGGAGGGGATGAGCAGTTCTTC. Translated: CASSVATRKGLAGGDEQFF.

This chain links TRBV9 with TRBJ2-2; D perhaps matches TRBD1 (5 bases). V lost 0 bases and J lost 2, with 14 bases in between. The germline gives CDR1 SGDLS, CDR2 YYNGEE. This CDR3 has 17 residues. The CDR3 spells CASSVGAGKANTGELFF. CDR3 DNA: TGTGCCAGCAGCGTAGGGGCAGGGAAGGCTAACACCGGGGAGCTGTTTTTT.

This clonotype was observed many times. The rearrangement joins TRBV7-7 to TRBJ2-2; 8 nucleotides line up with TRBD2. The V gene end was trimmed by 10 bases and the J gene end by 7 bases; junction bases not matched to a gene: 11. The CDR3 contains 14 residues. The germline V gene has CDR1 SSHAT and CDR2 FNYEAQ (reference sequence). In DNA, the CDR3 is TGTGCCACTACGGGGACTAGTGATTTCGGGGAGCTGTTTTTT. Translating gives CATTGTSDFGELFF.

This clonotype was observed at least ten times. This sequence joins TRBV9 and TRBJ2-1; possibly TRBD1 or TRBD2 for D (7 bases each). In germline, CDR1 is SGDLS, CDR2 YYNGEE. Trimming cost V 4 bases and J 8 bases, with 31 bases left between them. The CDR3 runs 19 residues. As DNA, the CDR3 is TGTGCCAGCAGCAACGGGGCAGGGGGAGGGGGCGGGAGTCTCGATGAGCAGTTCTTC. Translation gives CASSNGAGGGGGSLDEQFF.

In this sample, this clonotype turned up many times. The chain recombines TRBV9 with TRBJ2-3, with 7 bases fitting TRBD2. This CDR3 comprises 16 residues. The V and J ends lost 1 base and 4 bases, in that order; junction bases with no gene match: 9. The germline CDR1 and CDR2 sequences are SGDLS and YYNGEE. DNA of the CDR3: TGTGCCAGCAGCGTAACGGAGGGAGGGCCCCCAGATACGCAGTATTTT. Protein product: CASSVTEGGPPDTQYF.

This clonotype was seen at least ten times. This rearrangement joins TRBV9 to TRBJ2-5, with D possibly matching TRBD2 (7 bases). The germline V gene has CDR1 SGDLS and CDR2 YYNGEE. V dropped 3 bases and J dropped 5 bases, with 14 bases sitting between them. CDR3 length: 14 residues. In DNA, the CDR3 is TGTGCCAGCAGCGAGGGGGGACTAATGGAGACCCAGTACTTC. This encodes CASSEGGLMETQYF.

This clonotype was seen many times. The chain joins TRBV9 to TRBJ2-4; tentatively, D is TRBD2 (5 bases). V was trimmed by 0 bases and J by 11 bases, leaving 18 bases between them. Germline-derived CDR1 and CDR2 are SGDLS and YYNGEE. This CDR3 is 15 amino acids long. CDR3 in amino acids: CASSVAASRTHLQYF. The DNA for the CDR3 is TGTGCCAGCAGCGTAGCGGCTAGCCGAACCCACCTTCAGTACTTC. Combining the CDR3 with reference TRBV9 and TRBJ2-4 gives the whole variable domain DSGVTQTPKHLITATGQRVTLRCSPRSGDLSVYWYQQSLDQGLQFLIQYYNGEERAKGNILERFSAQQFPDLHSELNLSSLELGDSALYFCASSVAASRTHLQYFGAGTRLSVL.

This clonotype was observed at least ten times. The chain links TRBV9 to TRBJ2-1; D possibly corresponds to TRBD2 (5 bases). Trimming shortened V by 4 bases and J by 9 bases, and 17 bases separated the two germline ends. The CDR3 contains 14 residues. Germline V gene sequence: CDR1 SGDLS, CDR2 YYNGEE. CDR3 DNA sequence: TGTGCCAGCAGCCCCTCGTCGCCCGCGGGTGAGCAGTTCTTC. Its protein is CASSPSSPAGEQFF.

This clonotype was picked up many times. This sequence joins TRBV9 and TRBJ2-5, with TRBD2 as a possible D gene (6 bases). V was cut by 3 bases and J by 1 base, with 13 bases left in between. Per germline, CDR1 SGDLS and CDR2 YYNGEE. The length of the CDR3 is 15 residues. In DNA form, the CDR3 reads TGTGCCAGCAGCGGCGTAGCGGATTCCCAAGAGACCCAGTACTTC. This codes for CASSGVADSQETQYF.

This clonotype was observed at least ten times. V is TRBV9 and J is TRBJ2-2; D gene unclear. The CDR3 sequence is 14 residues long. The germline V gene has CDR1 SGDLS and CDR2 YYNGEE. Trimming stripped 0 bases from V and 3 bases from J, with 6 bases between. The CDR3 sequence: CASSVDGDTGELFF. The DNA of the CDR3 is TGTGCCAGCAGCGTAGACGGTGACACCGGGGAGCTGTTTTTT.

This clonotype has ten or more counts. The rearrangement joins TRBV9 to TRBJ2-1, with 10 bases lining up with TRBD2. The J segment lost 4 bases and the V segment lost 5 bases, leaving 3 bases of the junction unmatched. CDR1 and CDR2 (germline): SGDLS, YYNGEE. CDR3 length equals 14 residues. CDR3 sequence: CASSPGLAYNEQFF. CDR3 DNA: TGTGCCAGCAGTCCGGGACTAGCGTACAATGAGCAGTTCTTC.

There are many counts of this clonotype. The chain is built from TRBV9 and TRBJ2-1; 9 bases line up with TRBD2. The CDR3 is 17 amino acids. Per the germline V gene, CDR1 is SGDLS and CDR2 is YYNGEE. V dropped 4 bases and J dropped 9; count of bases not matched to a gene: 17. CDR3 in DNA: TGTGCCAGCAGCCTCACCCTTAGCGGGAGTAGGGGGAGTGAGCAGTTCTTC. It translates to CASSLTLSGSRGSEQFF.

This clonotype was detected many times. CDR3 coding DNA: TGTGCCAGCAGCCCAGTGTCTCTTGGCTACAATGAGCAGTTCTTC. It translates to CASSPVSLGYNEQFF. The gene calls are TRBV9 and TRBJ2-1; D is undetermined. The germline V and J ends were trimmed by 4 bases and 3 bases, with 14 bases remaining between them. Germline V gives CDR1 SGDLS, CDR2 YYNGEE. The CDR3 runs to 15 residues.

This clonotype was picked up many times. This chain connects TRBV9 to TRBJ2-1; 12 bases match TRBD2. The CDR3 is made up of 18 amino acids. Germline CDR1 reads SGDLS; CDR2 reads YYNGEE. V lost 2 bases and J lost 0; bases outside the gene matches: 6. The CDR3 bases are TGTGCCAGCAGCGTTGGGCTAGCGGGGGGGCGCTCCTACAATGAGCAGTTCTTC. It yields the protein CASSVGLAGGRSYNEQFF.

This clonotype was counted at least ten times. The chain employs TRBV9 and TRBJ2-2; D call uncertain. This CDR3 is built from 14 residues. V was trimmed by 0 bases and J by 6 bases, leaving 9 bases between them. The V gene's germline CDR1 is SGDLS and CDR2 YYNGEE. In nucleotides, the CDR3 is TGTGCCAGCAGCGTAGCTACAGAGGCCGGGGAGCTGTTTTTT. This codes for CASSVATEAGELFF.

In this sample, this clonotype turned up many times. V gene TRBV9 combines with J gene TRBJ2-2, with D hard to call. CDR1 is SGDLS, CDR2 YYNGEE, per germline. This CDR3 region has 11 residues. The V end was cut by 3 bases, the J end by 7 bases, with 4 bases between. The CDR3 sequence: CASSAYGELFF. The CDR3, as DNA: TGTGCCAGCAGCGCGTACGGGGAGCTGTTTTTT.